These 9 T cell receptor beta chains came from one sample sequenced in a study of CD8 T cells in ankylosing spondylitis. Study-wide results and caveats: For ankylosing spondylitis blood, a TCR beta motif of under ten highly homologous variants appeared characteristic.

Antigen specificity for these receptors is unknown. TCRdb re-analysed the 5' RACE reads in MiXCR, keeping a single row per CDR3 protein. Counted here are under 550,000 distinct CDR3 sequences, approximately 26% occurring once; the ten biggest clones make up roughly 0.8%. Sample: blood, either unsorted or a sorted T cell fraction (not recorded which). These receptors came from a male donor with ankylosing spondylitis.

V gene TRBV7-8 combines with J gene TRBJ2-5; 9 bases agree with TRBD2. V was pared by 7 bases and J by 5 bases, with 11 bases of the junction left unmatched. The CDR3 covers 15 residues. CDR1 is SGHVS and CDR2 is FQNEAQ in the germline V gene. For the CDR3, the DNA is TGTGCCAGCACTCAACTGGCTAGCGGGATCGAGACCCAGTACTTC. This gives the protein CASTQLASGIETQYF.

This clonotype occurred many times. The chain has TRBV12-3 or TRBV12-4 and TRBJ2-7; D unresolved. The CDR3 loop spans 11 amino acids. Trimming stripped 6 bases from V and 3 bases from J, with 6 bases between. The CDR3: CASSENYEQYF. The CDR3 DNA sequence: TGTGCCAGCAGCGAAAACTACGAGCAGTACTTC.

This clonotype was recorded many times. The J gene is TRBJ2-5, the V gene TRBV18; D is ambiguous. Trimming took off 0 bases at V and 4 bases at J, with 3 bases between the two ends. Per the germline V gene, CDR1 is KGHSH and CDR2 is LQKENI. There are 12 residues in the CDR3. CDR3 residues: CASSPPGETQYF. The CDR3 nucleotides are TGTGCCAGCTCACCACCGGGAGAGACCCAGTACTTC.

The V call is TRBV20-1, the J call TRBJ2-1; unclear D gene. This CDR3 comprises 14 residues. Trimming shortened V by 0 bases and J by 3 bases, and 9 bases separated the two germline ends. Germline CDR1 reads DFQATT; CDR2 reads SNEGSKA (reference sequence). The CDR3 reads CSARDYKNYNEQFF. CDR3 DNA sequence: TGCAGTGCTAGAGATTACAAGAACTACAATGAGCAGTTCTTC.

V is TRBV20-1 and J is TRBJ2-2; no clear D gene. The CDR3 loop spans 12 amino acids. V lost 0 bases and J lost 6, with 5 bases in between. Germline V gene data show CDR1 as DFQATT and CDR2 as SNEGSKA (reference sequence). In DNA form, the CDR3 reads TGCAGTGCTAGAGAATGGCCCGGGGAGCTGTTTTTT. It translates to CSAREWPGELFF.

The chain employs TRBV12-3 or TRBV12-4 and TRBJ2-3; tentatively, D is TRBD1 or TRBD2 (6 bases each). V lost 7 bases, J lost 5 bases, and 19 bases lay in between. CDR3 length equals 15 residues. CDR3 nucleotides: TGTGCCAGCACCCTAGGGGGGAGAGGCGTAGATACGCAGTATTTT. Its protein is CASTLGGRGVDTQYF.

The sample holds many counts of this clonotype. The V and J genes are TRBV9 and TRBJ2-5, with a possible D match to TRBD1 (6 bases). Germline-derived CDR1 and CDR2 are SGDLS and YYNGEE. The CDR3 covers 15 residues. Trimming took off 2 bases at V and 5 bases at J, with 16 bases between the two ends. Here the CDR3 DNA reads TGTGCCAGCAGCGTGCAGGGGACATTCGGGGAGACCCAGTACTTC. Translating gives CASSVQGTFGETQYF.

This CDR3 reads CASSSGAGGYTF. The CDR3 region has the DNA TGCGCCAGCAGCTCGGGGGCAGGAGGCTACACCTTC. The V gene is TRBV5-1, the J gene TRBJ1-2; possibly TRBD1 for D (6 bases). V was shortened by 3 bases and J by 8 bases, with 11 bases between the two germline ends. Germline CDR1 reads SGHRS; CDR2 reads YFSETQ. The CDR3 contains 12 residues.

The gene calls are TRBV9 and TRBJ2-4; D remains ambiguous. This CDR3 region has 13 residues. Between the trimmed V and J ends, which lost 0 bases and 6 bases, there was a span of 7 bases. Looked up from germline, CDR1 is SGDLS and CDR2 is YYNGEE. The CDR3 loop is CASSVGVGNIQYF. The CDR3 region has the DNA TGTGCCAGCAGCGTAGGGGTGGGAAACATTCAGTACTTC.